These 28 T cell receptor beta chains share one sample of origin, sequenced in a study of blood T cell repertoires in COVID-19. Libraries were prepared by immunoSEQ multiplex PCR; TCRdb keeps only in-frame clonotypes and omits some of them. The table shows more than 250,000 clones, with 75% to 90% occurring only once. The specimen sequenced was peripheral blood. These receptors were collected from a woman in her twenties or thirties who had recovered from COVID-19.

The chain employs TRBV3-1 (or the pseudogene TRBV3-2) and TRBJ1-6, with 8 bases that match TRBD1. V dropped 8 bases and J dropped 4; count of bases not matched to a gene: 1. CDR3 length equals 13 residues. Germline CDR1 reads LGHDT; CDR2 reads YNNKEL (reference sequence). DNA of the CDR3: TGTGCCAGCCGACAGGGGTATAATTCACCCCTCCACTTT. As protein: CASRQGYNSPLHF.

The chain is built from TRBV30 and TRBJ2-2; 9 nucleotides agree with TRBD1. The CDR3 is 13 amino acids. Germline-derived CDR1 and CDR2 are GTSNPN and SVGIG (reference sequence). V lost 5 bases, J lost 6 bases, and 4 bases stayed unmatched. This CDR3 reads CAWYRGLAGELFF. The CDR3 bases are TGTGCCTGGTACAGGGGGCTTGCCGGGGAGCTGTTTTTT.

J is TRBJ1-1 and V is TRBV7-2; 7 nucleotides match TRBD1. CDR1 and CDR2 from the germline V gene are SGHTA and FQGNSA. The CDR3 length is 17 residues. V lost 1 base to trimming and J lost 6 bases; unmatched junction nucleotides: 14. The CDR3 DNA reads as TGTGCCAGCAGCTTAGGGGCAGGGGGGTTGGATTGGGCTGAAGCTTTCTTT. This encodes CASSLGAGGLDWAEAFF.

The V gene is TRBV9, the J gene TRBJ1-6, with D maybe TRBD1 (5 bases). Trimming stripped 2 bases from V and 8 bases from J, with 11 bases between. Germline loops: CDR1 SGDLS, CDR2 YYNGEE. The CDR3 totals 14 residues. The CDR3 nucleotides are TGTGCCAGCAGCGTTCGGGACTCGTATTCACCCCTCCACTTT. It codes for CASSVRDSYSPLHF.

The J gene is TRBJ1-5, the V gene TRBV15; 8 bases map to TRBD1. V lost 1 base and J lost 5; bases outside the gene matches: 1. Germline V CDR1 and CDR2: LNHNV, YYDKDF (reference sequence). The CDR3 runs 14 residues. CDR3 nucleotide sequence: TGTGCCACCAGCAGAGGGGGACAGGATCAGCCCCAGCATTTT. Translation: CATSRGGQDQPQHF.

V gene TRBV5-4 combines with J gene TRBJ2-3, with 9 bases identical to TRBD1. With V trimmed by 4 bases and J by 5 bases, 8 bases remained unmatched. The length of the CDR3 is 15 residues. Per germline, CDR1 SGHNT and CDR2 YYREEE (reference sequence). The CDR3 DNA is TGTGCCAGCAGCCCGTACAGGGGGCAAGGAGATACGCAGTATTTT. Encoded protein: CASSPYRGQGDTQYF.

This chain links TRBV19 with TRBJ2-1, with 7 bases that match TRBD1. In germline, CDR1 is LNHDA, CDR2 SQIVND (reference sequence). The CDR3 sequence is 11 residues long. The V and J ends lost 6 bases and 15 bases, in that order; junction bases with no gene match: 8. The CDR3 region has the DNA TGTGCCAGTAGCAATGACAGGGTTCTGTTCTTC. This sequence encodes CASSNDRVLFF.

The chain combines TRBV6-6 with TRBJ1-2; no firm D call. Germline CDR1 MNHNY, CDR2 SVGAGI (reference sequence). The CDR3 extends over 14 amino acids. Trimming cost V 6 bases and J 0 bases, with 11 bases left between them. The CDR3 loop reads CASRNGLTNYGYTF. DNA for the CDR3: TGTGCCAGCAGAAACGGACTCACTAACTATGGCTACACCTTC.

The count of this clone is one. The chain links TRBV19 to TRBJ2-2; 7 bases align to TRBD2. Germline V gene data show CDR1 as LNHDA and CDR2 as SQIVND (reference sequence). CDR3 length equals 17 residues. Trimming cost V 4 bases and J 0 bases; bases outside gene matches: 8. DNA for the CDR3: TGTGCCAGTAGTACTCAGATGGGACTATCGAACACCGGGGAGCTGTTTTTT. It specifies CASSTQMGLSNTGELFF.

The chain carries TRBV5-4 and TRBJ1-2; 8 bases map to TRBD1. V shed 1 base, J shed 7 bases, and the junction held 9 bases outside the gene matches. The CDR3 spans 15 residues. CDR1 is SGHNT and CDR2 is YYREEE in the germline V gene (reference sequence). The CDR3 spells CASSLNTGTGVGYTF. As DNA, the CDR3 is TGTGCCAGCAGCTTGAATACCGGGACAGGTGTTGGCTACACCTTC.

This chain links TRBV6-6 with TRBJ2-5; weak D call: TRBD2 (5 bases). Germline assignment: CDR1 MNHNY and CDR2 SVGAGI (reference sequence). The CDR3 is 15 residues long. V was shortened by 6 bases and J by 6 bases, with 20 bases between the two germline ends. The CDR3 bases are TGTGCCAGCAGCTCCTCTCCTTGGGAGCTGCAGACCCAGTACTTC. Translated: CASSSSPWELQTQYF.

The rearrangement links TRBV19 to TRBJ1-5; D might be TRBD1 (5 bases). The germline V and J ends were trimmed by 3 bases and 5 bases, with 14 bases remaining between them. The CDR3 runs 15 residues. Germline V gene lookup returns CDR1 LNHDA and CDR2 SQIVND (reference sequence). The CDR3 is CASSISGNGHQPQHF. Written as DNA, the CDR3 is TGTGCCAGTAGTATTTCAGGGAATGGACATCAGCCCCAGCATTTT.

CDR3 DNA: TGTGCCAGCAGCTCGCTTCCGACTTCCTACACCGGGGAGCTGTTTTTT. Translating gives CASSSLPTSYTGELFF. The chain combines TRBV7-2 with TRBJ2-2; no clear D. The CDR3 totals 16 residues. CDR1 and CDR2 from the germline V gene are SGHTA and FQGNSA. Trimming cost V 4 bases and J 3 bases, with 15 bases left between them.

In DNA, the CDR3 is TGTGCCAGCAGCTGGTTAACTCGAGAGACCCAGTACTTC. This gives the protein CASSWLTRETQYF. The V call is TRBV5-5, the J call TRBJ2-5; the D is unclear. The CDR3 runs 13 residues. V lost 3 bases, J lost 4 bases, and 10 bases lay in between. In germline, CDR1 is SGHKS, CDR2 YYEKEE (reference sequence).

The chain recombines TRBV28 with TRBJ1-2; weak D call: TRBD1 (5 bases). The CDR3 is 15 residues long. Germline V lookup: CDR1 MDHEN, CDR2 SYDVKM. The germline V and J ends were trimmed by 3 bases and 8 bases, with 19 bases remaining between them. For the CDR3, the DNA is TGTGCCAGCAGTTTTTTTGGGAATCCCAAGGGGGGCTACACCTTC. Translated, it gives CASSFFGNPKGGYTF.

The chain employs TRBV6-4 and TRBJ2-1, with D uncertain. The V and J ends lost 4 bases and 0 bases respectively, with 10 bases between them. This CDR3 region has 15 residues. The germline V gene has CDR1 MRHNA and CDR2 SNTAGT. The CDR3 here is CASSAYASSYNEQFF. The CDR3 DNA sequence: TGTGCCAGCAGTGCATACGCGAGCTCCTACAATGAGCAGTTCTTC.

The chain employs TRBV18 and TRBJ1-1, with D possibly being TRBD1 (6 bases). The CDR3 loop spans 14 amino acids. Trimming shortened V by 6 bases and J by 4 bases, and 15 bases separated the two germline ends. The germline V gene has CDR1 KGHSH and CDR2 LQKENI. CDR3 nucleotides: TGTGCCAGCTCGCCGGGACAAAGAGGCACTGAAGCTTTCTTT. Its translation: CASSPGQRGTEAFF.

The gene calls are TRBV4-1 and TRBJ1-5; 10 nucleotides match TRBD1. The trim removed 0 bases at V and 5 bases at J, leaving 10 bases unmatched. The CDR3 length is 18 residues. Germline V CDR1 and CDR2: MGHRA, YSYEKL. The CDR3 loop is CASSQEPWTGGGDQPQHF. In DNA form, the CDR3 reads TGCGCCAGCAGCCAAGAGCCCTGGACAGGGGGAGGGGATCAGCCCCAGCATTTT.

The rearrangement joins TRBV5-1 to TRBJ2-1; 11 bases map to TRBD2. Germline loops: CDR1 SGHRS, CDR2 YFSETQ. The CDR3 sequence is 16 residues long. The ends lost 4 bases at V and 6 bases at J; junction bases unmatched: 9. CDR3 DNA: TGCGCCAGCAGCCTCCCGACTAGCGGGGATTTCAATGAGCAGTTCTTC. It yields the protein CASSLPTSGDFNEQFF.

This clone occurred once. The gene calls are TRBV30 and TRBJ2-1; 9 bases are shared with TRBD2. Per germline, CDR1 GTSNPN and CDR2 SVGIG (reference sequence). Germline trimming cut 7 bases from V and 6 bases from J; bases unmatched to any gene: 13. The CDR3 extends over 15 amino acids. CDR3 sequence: CAFKTRLAVLNEQFF. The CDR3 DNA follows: TGTGCCTTTAAAACGAGACTAGCGGTCCTCAATGAGCAGTTCTTC.

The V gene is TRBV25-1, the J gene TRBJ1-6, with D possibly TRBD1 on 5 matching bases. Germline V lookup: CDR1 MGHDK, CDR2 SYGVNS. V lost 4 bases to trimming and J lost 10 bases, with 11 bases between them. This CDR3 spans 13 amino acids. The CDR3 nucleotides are TGTGCCAGCAGTGCCAGGGTTCGGTCACCCCTCCACTTT. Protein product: CASSARVRSPLHF.

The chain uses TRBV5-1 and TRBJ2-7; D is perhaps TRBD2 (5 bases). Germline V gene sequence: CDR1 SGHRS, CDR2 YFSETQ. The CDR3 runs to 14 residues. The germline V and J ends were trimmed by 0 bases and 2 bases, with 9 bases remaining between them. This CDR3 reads CASSLVGLTYEQYF. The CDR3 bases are TGCGCCAGCAGCTTGGTTGGACTTACCTACGAGCAGTACTTC.

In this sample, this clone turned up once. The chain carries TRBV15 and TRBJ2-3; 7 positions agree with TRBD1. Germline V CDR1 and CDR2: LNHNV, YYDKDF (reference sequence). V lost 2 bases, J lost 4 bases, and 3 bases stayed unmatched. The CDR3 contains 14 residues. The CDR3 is CATSRPDRADTQYF. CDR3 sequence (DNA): TGTGCCACCAGCAGACCAGACAGGGCAGATACGCAGTATTTT.

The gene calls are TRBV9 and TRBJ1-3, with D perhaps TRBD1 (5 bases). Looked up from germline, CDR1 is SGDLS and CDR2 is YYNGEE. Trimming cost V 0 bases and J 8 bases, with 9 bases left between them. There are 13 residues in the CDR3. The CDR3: CASSVGDRDTIYF. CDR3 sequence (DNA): TGTGCCAGCAGCGTAGGAGACAGAGACACCATATATTTT.

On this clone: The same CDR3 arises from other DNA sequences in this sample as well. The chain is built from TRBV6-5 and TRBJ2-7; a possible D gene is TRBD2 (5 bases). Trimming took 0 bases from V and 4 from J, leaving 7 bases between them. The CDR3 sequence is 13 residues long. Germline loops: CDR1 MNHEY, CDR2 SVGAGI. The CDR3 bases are TGTGCCAGCAGTTACTCGGGGAGTTACGAGCAGTACTTC. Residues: CASSYSGSYEQYF.

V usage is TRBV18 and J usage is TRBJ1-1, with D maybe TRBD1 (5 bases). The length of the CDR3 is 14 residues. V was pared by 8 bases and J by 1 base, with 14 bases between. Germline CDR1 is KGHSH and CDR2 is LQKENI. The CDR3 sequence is CASPRQGPNTEAFF. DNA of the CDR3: TGTGCCAGCCCCCGGCAGGGCCCGAACACTGAAGCTTTCTTT.

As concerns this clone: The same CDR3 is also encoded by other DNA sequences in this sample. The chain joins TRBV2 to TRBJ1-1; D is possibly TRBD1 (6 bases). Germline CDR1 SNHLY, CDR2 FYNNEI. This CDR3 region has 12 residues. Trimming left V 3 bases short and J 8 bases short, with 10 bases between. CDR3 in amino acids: CASSESGAEAFF. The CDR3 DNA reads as TGTGCCAGCAGTGAGTCAGGGGCGGAAGCTTTCTTT.

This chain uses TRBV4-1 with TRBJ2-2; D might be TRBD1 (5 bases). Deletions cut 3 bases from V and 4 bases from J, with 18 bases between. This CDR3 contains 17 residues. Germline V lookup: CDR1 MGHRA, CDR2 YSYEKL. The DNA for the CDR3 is TGCGCCAGCAGCCAGGTTCCAGGGTCCTATTCCACCGGGGAGCTGTTTTTT. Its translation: CASSQVPGSYSTGELFF.